What follows is one TCR beta chain and its context. CDR1 and CDR2 from the germline V gene are SEHNR and FQNEAQ (reference sequence). The CDR3 has 15 amino acids. The V gene lost 1 base and the J gene lost 5 bases, with 12 bases spanning the gap. The sample comes from a study of blood T cell repertoires in COVID-19. Study-wide background: The origin of the acute and convalescent COVID-19 samples was the United States, Italy and Spain. T cells, B-cell-depleted T cells, or PBMCs provided the cDNA or gDNA that served as material.

In the source study's methods: How many nucleated cells were present was estimated from reference gene primer amplification. Assay: immunoSEQ multiplex PCR; the TCRdb copy retains only in-frame clones and omits some. V, J and clone size reflect that table, while D and trimming were determined from the DNA. The repertoire consists of roughly 150,000 clones, with 84% occurring once and the leading ten covering roughly 20%. The rearrangement links TRBV7-9 to TRBJ1-3; D is perhaps TRBD1 (5 bases). This sequence originates from an elderly woman with acute or convalescent COVID-19. The material sequenced was peripheral blood. Here the CDR3 reads CASSLERGSRNTIYF. DNA for the CDR3: TGTGCCAGCAGCTTAGAAAGGGGTTCCCGAAACACCATATATTTT.